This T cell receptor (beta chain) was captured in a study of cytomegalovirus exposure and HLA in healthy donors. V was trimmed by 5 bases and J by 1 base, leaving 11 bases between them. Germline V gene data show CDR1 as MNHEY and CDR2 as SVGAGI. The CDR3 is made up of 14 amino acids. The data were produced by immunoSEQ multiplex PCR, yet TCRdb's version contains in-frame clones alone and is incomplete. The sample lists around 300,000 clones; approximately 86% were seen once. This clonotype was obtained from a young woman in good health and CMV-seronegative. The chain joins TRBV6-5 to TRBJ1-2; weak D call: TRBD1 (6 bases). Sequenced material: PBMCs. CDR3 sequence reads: CASSKQGLNYGYTF. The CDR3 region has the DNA TGTGCCAGCAGTAAACAGGGCCTTAACTATGGCTACACCTTC.